Below are 11 T cell receptor beta chains sequenced from a single sample in a study of siplizumab effects on memory and regulatory T cells. Sequencing used immunoSEQ multiplex PCR; TCRdb keeps in-frame clones, though not all of them. The data hold 94,000 or so clones, with more than 95% observed a single time. Input material: naive CD4+ T cells sorted from blood. The receptor set was obtained from a human donor in good health.

The chain uses TRBV9 and TRBJ1-4; no firm D call. Deletions cut 0 bases from V and 5 bases from J, with 14 bases between. CDR1 SGDLS and CDR2 YYNGEE come from the germline V gene. The CDR3 contains 16 residues. CDR3 residues: CASSVGLGRNNEKLFF. CDR3 bases: TGTGCCAGCAGCGTAGGACTGGGGAGGAACAATGAAAAACTGTTTTTT.

The V and J genes are TRBV6-1 and TRBJ1-2; the D is unclear. The CDR3 is 13 residues long. Germline values: CDR1 MNHNS, CDR2 SASEGT. Trimming took 1 base from V and 5 from J, leaving 8 bases between them. The CDR3 protein is CASSEGGGYGYTF. CDR3 bases: TGTGCCAGCAGTGAAGGGGGTGGTTATGGCTACACCTTC.

V gene TRBV7-8 combines with J gene TRBJ1-1; possibly TRBD1 for D (5 bases). The length of the CDR3 is 17 residues. The V gene lost 1 base and the J gene lost 3 bases, with 18 bases spanning the gap. Germline CDR1 reads SGHVS; CDR2 reads FQNEAQ. CDR3 in DNA: TGTGCCAGCAGCTTAGTTAAAAAGAAGGCAGGGTACACTGAAGCTTTCTTT. This gives the protein CASSLVKKKAGYTEAFF.

The V gene is TRBV5-6, the J gene TRBJ1-1; D is unclear. The V gene lost 3 bases and the J gene lost 9 bases, with 21 bases spanning the gap. Germline loops: CDR1 SGHDT, CDR2 YYEEEE. The CDR3 length is 15 residues. The DNA for the CDR3 is TGTGCCAGCAGCTATGGACGGTTTGAGGGCGGAAAAGCTTTCTTT. Amino acid sequence: CASSYGRFEGGKAFF.

The V and J genes are TRBV29-1 and TRBJ1-2; 7 nucleotides line up with TRBD1. Germline values: CDR1 SQVTM, CDR2 ANQGSEA. The J segment lost 4 bases and the V segment lost 2 bases, leaving 7 bases of the junction unmatched. The CDR3 covers 14 residues. CDR3 nucleotide sequence: TGCAGCGTTGAACCGACAGGGAAGCGCTATGGCTACACCTTC. It yields the protein CSVEPTGKRYGYTF.

In this sample, this clone turned up once. CDR3 in DNA: TGTGCCAGCAGCCAAACCGGGGGGCACTACAATGAGCAGTTCTTC. Protein product: CASSQTGGHYNEQFF. This sequence joins TRBV7-3 and TRBJ2-1, with a tentative D call TRBD2 (7 bases). CDR1 is SGHTA and CDR2 is FQGTGA in the germline V gene. With 5 bases removed from V and 3 bases from J, the gap between germline ends came to 14 bases. The CDR3 has 15 amino acids.

V and J are TRBV27 and TRBJ2-7; TRBD1 matches at 7 bases. V was pared by 4 bases and J by 6 bases, with 6 bases of the junction left unmatched. This CDR3 region has 13 residues. The V gene's germline CDR1 is MNHEY and CDR2 SMNVEV (reference sequence). CDR3 nucleotides: TGTGCCAGCAGTTACACAGGGGCGGGCGAGCAGTACTTC. Translation gives CASSYTGAGEQYF.

The chain carries TRBV4-2 and TRBJ2-7; D is perhaps TRBD2 (6 bases). CDR3 size: 14 residues. Germline V lookup: CDR1 LGHNA, CDR2 YNFKEQ. Trimming shortened V by 0 bases and J by 3 bases, and 9 bases separated the two germline ends. CDR3 nucleotide sequence: TGTGCCAGCAGCCAAGAGTGGGACTTCTACGAGCAGTACTTC. It translates to CASSQEWDFYEQYF.

This clone was seen a single time. The chain links TRBV10-3 to TRBJ1-1; D unresolved. V dropped 0 bases and J dropped 6 bases, with 14 bases sitting between them. Germline CDR1 and CDR2: ENHRY and SYGVKD. The CDR3 is made up of 15 amino acids. In DNA, the CDR3 is TGTGCCATCAGTGAGTCGACGGTGGGAAGGGCTGAAGCTTTCTTT. Translated, it gives CAISESTVGRAEAFF.

This chain links TRBV2 with TRBJ2-2; 8 positions agree with TRBD2. This CDR3 contains 15 residues. Germline lookup yields CDR1 SNHLY and CDR2 FYNNEI. The V segment lost 4 bases and the J segment 5 bases; nucleotides outside the gene matches: 6. In DNA, the CDR3 is TGTGCCAGCAGTGTCGGGGGGGCCGGGACCGGGGAGCTGTTTTTT. It specifies CASSVGGAGTGELFF.

The J gene is TRBJ2-1, the V gene TRBV9, with D perhaps matching TRBD1 (5 bases). CDR3 length: 12 residues. Trimming left V 4 bases short and J 10 bases short, with 12 bases between. The V gene's germline CDR1 is SGDLS and CDR2 YYNGEE. The chain's CDR3 is CASSRQQQEQFF. CDR3 nucleotide sequence: TGTGCCAGCAGCAGACAGCAGCAAGAGCAGTTCTTC.